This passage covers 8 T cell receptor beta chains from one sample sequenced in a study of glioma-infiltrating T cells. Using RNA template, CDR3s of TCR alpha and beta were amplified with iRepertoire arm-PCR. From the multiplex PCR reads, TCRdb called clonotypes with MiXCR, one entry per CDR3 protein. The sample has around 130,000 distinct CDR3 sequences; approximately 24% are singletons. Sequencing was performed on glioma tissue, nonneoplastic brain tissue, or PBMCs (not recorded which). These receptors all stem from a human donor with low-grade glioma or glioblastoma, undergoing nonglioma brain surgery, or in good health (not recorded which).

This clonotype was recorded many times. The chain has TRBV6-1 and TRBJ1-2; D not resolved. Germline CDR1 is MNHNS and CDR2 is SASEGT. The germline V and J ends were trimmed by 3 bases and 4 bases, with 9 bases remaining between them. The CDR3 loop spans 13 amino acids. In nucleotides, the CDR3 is TGTGCCAGCAGTGACGGCGGAGCCTATGGCTACACCTTC. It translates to CASSDGGAYGYTF.

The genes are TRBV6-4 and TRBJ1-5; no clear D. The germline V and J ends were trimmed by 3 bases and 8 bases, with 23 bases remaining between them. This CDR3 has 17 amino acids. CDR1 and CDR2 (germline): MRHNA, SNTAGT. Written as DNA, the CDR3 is TGTGCCAGCAGTGAGCTGGCCCGACGACGTCCCGAGGAGCCCCAGCATTTT. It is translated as CASSELARRRPEEPQHF.

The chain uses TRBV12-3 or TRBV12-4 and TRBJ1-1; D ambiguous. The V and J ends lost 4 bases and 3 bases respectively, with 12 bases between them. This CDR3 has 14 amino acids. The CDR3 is CASSSEGGYTEAFF. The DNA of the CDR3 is TGTGCCAGCAGTTCCGAGGGTGGATACACTGAAGCTTTCTTT.

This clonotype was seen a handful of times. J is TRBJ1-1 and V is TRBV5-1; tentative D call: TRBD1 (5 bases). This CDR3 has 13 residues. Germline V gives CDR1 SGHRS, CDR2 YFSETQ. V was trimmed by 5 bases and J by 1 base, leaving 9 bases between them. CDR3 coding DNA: TGCGCCAGCAGGGGTGGACAGAACACTGAAGCTTTCTTT. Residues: CASRGGQNTEAFF.

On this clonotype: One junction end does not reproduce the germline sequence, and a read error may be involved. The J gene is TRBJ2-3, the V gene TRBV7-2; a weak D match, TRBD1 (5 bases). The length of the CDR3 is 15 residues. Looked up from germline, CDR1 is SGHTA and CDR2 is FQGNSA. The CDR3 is CAGSFQAGLSDTQYF. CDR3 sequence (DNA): TGTGCCGGCAGCTTTCAAGCAGGGCTGTCAGATACGCAGTATTTT.

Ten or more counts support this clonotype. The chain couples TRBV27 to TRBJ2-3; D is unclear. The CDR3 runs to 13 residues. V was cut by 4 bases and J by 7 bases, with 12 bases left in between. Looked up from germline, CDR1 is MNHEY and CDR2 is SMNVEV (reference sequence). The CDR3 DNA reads TGTGCCAGCAGTTCCCTAGAGGTACATACGCAGTATTTT. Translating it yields CASSSLEVHTQYF.

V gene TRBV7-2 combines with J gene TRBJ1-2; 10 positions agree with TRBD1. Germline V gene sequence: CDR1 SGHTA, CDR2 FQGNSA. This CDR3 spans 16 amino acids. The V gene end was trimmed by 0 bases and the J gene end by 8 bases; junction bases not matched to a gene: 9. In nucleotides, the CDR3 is TGTGCCAGCAGCTTAGCGGGGACAGGGGTCCTTATCGGCTACACCTTC. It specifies CASSLAGTGVLIGYTF.

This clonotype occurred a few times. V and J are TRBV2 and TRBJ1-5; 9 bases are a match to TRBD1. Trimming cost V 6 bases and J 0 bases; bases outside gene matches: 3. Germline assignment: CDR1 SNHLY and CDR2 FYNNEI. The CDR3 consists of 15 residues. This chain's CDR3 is CASRRQGDSNQPQHF. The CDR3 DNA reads TGTGCCAGCAGGAGACAGGGGGATAGCAATCAGCCCCAGCATTTT.